The rows below give T cell receptor beta chains drawn from one sample of a study of blood T cell repertoires in COVID-19. Here immunoSEQ multiplex PCR was the method, and the copy in TCRdb shows in-frame clones only, minus some. The table includes approximately 29,000 clones, 72% detected once. Sequencing input: peripheral blood. Every receptor here comes from a boy aged 2 to 10 with active or convalescent COVID-19. CDR3s include the opening cysteine and the closing phenylalanine or tryptophan. D genes are given only for firm matches. For some rows the clone size is stated as once, few or many, or as a class when expanded; others skip it.

clone size | J gene | D gene | CDR3 length | V gene | CDR3 protein
- | TRBJ1-2 | - | 14 | TRBV11-2 | CASSSYRVGKGYTF
medium-sized | TRBJ1-5 | - | 15 | TRBV5-5 | CASSINQGSHQPQHF
many | TRBJ1-1 | TRBD1 | 14 | TRBV3-1/TRBV3-2 | CASSQDVGRGRAFF
few | TRBJ2-7 | - | 12 | TRBV30 | CAWSVSLLQQYF
- | TRBJ2-2 | TRBD2 | 17 | TRBV7-6 | CASSPSRVAGVAGELFF
- | TRBJ2-3 | - | 14 | TRBV5-1 | CASSFQRDTDTQYF
- | TRBJ1-1 | TRBD1 | 14 | TRBV11-2 | CASSPKGQGIWAFF
- | TRBJ2-5 | TRBD1 | 16 | TRBV11-1 | CASSPRTGVLRETQYF
- | TRBJ2-1 | - | 12 | TRBV4-3 | CASSRRGNEQFF
- | TRBJ2-1 | TRBD2 | 15 | TRBV11-2 | CASSETTGGVSEQFF
once | TRBJ2-1 | TRBD1 | 16 | TRBV15 | CATSRGGRTGLNEQFF